This note documents a single TCR beta chain sequence. Antigen specificity is unknown. This CDR3 comprises 14 residues. Germline values: CDR1 SGHRS, CDR2 YFSETQ. Trimming shortened V by 0 bases and J by 5 bases, and 11 bases separated the two germline ends. This record comes from a study of a mutant IDH1 vaccine in newly diagnosed glioma. Method: immunoSEQ multiplex PCR; TCRdb's copy keeps in-frame clones and lacks some. Of tens of thousands of clones listed, 83% are singletons. Time point indicated: week 35, safety follow-up. Topical imiquimod was applied with each vaccine dose, which held 300 ug of mutant IDH1 20-mer peptide.

The gene calls are TRBV5-1 and TRBJ2-5; D might be TRBD2 (5 bases). This TCR was sampled from a woman in her forties or fifties with glioma. Sequenced material: PBMCs, taken from a glioma patient whose treatment included an IDH1 peptide vaccine. This CDR3 reads CASSLGREGETQYF. CDR3 sequence (DNA): TGCGCCAGCAGCTTGGGTCGGGAAGGGGAGACCCAGTACTTC.